The 13 T cell receptor beta chains below come from one sample, sequenced in a study of T-cell reconstitution after alpha-beta-depleted transplantation in children. The TCRbeta library incorporated unique molecular identifiers. TCRdb independently ran MiXCR on the PCR reads; one entry per CDR3 protein. Counted here are a few hundred thousand distinct CDR3 sequences, under 9.5% occurring once; the ten biggest clones make up around 6.2%. The sequencing here drew on PBMCs from the stem cell graft donor, taken from the stem cell graft. The receptor source for this set is a human donor who donated a stem cell graft to a child with acute lymphoblastic leukemia.

This clonotype showed up just a few times. This chain joins TRBV20-1 and TRBJ2-1; D gene uncertain. This CDR3 is built from 13 residues. Germline V gene lookup returns CDR1 DFQATT and CDR2 SNEGSKA (reference sequence). V lost 6 bases, J lost 3 bases, and 12 bases lay in between. CDR3 nucleotide sequence: TGCAGTGCCGAAGTAGCTAACTACAATGAGCAGTTCTTC. It specifies CSAEVANYNEQFF.

In its sample, this clonotype was seen many times. The gene calls are TRBV6-2 or TRBV6-3 and TRBJ2-7; D gene ambiguous. Per germline, CDR1 MNHEY and CDR2 SVGEGT. Trimming stripped 8 bases from V and 3 bases from J, with 29 bases between. This CDR3 spans 18 amino acids. Written as DNA, the CDR3 is TGTGCCAGCCCCCGGGTGGCTAGGATTCGGGCAACCTACTACGAGCAGTACTTC. Amino acids: CASPRVARIRATYYEQYF.

This clonotype turned up a few times. The V and J genes are TRBV6-5 and TRBJ1-2; the D gene is possibly TRBD1 (6 bases). CDR1 and CDR2 (germline): MNHEY, SVGAGI. V was pared by 0 bases and J by 5 bases, with 13 bases between. The CDR3 has 15 residues. CDR3 nucleotide sequence: TGTGCCAGCAGTTACTCACAGGGAGAACTGTATGGCTACACCTTC. This codes for CASSYSQGELYGYTF.

This clonotype was recorded many times. The rearrangement uses TRBV20-1 and TRBJ2-1, with D maybe TRBD2 (6 bases). CDR3 length: 12 amino acids. Germline V CDR1 and CDR2: DFQATT, SNEGSKA (reference sequence). V gave up 7 bases and J gave up 5 bases, with 12 bases separating them. The CDR3 coding sequence is TGCAGTGGGGGGGTAAACAACAATGAGCAGTTCTTC. Its translation is CSGGVNNNEQFF.

This clonotype has a handful of counts. V usage is TRBV11-2 and J usage is TRBJ2-4, with D perhaps TRBD1 (5 bases). The germline V and J ends were trimmed by 1 base and 2 bases, with 12 bases remaining between them. This CDR3 has 16 residues. CDR1 SGHAT and CDR2 FQNNGV come from the germline V gene. The CDR3 DNA follows: TGTGCCAGCAGCTTAGTTTTGACAGAAACCAAAAACATTCAGTACTTC. Protein: CASSLVLTETKNIQYF.

This sequence joins TRBV5-1 and TRBJ1-2; D is ambiguous. V dropped 0 bases and J dropped 7 bases, with 16 bases sitting between them. Per germline, CDR1 SGHRS and CDR2 YFSETQ. This CDR3 contains 15 residues. CDR3 residues: CASSLGPGSAGGYTF. CDR3 nucleotide sequence: TGCGCCAGCAGCTTGGGACCCGGGTCTGCTGGTGGCTACACCTTC.

This clonotype was seen a few times. The genes are TRBV10-3 and TRBJ2-5; TRBD1 matches 9 bases. Unmatched junction bases numbered 0, after V lost 6 bases and J lost 4 bases. Per germline, CDR1 ENHRY and CDR2 SYGVKD. The CDR3 is 12 amino acids. The CDR3 spells CAIRQGAETQYF. DNA for the CDR3: TGTGCCATCAGACAGGGGGCAGAGACCCAGTACTTC.

This clonotype came up a few times. DNA of the CDR3: TGCAGCGGCCTCACGGCGGGGGTTGGAAACACCATATATTTT. Protein sequence: CSGLTAGVGNTIYF. V is TRBV29-1 and J is TRBJ1-3; possible D gene TRBD1, 5 bases. CDR3 size: 14 residues. V was pared by 7 bases and J by 3 bases, with 16 bases between. CDR1 is SQVTM, CDR2 ANQGSEA, per germline.

Concerning this clonotype itself: Its ends do not fully match the called genes, so a read error is possible. This rearrangement joins TRBV11-2 to TRBJ1-1, with a possible D match to TRBD1 (6 bases). The CDR3 covers 12 residues. Germline CDR1 reads SGHAT; CDR2 reads FQNNGV. The CDR3 here is CASSWDNSEAFF. DNA of the CDR3: TGTGCCAGCAGCTGGGACAACAGTGAAGCTTTCTTT.

This clonotype was detected ten times or more. The rearrangement uses TRBV7-2 and TRBJ2-3, with D perhaps matching TRBD2 (5 bases). V lost 5 bases and J 8 bases, leaving 14 bases between the germline ends. In germline, CDR1 is SGHTA, CDR2 FQGNSA. The CDR3 is made up of 13 amino acids. The CDR3 is CASSQQTAGTQYF. The CDR3 DNA follows: TGTGCCAGCAGCCAACAGACGGCGGGTACGCAGTATTTT.

This clonotype was observed many times. The V gene is TRBV7-9, the J gene TRBJ2-7; no reliable D call. In germline, CDR1 is SEHNR, CDR2 FQNEAQ (reference sequence). V lost 3 bases, J lost 2 bases, and 5 bases lay in between. The CDR3 runs 12 residues. The CDR3 here is CASSFEAYEQYF. CDR3 in DNA: TGTGCCAGCAGCTTCGAGGCCTACGAGCAGTACTTC.

The chain combines TRBV19 with TRBJ2-7; 7 positions agree with TRBD1. After removal of 9 bases from V and 3 bases from J, the junction contained 8 bases not matched to a gene. The germline V gene has CDR1 LNHDA and CDR2 SQIVND (reference sequence). This CDR3 is 13 amino acids long. The CDR3 loop is CASLNRDSYEQYF. For the CDR3, the DNA is TGTGCCAGCCTAAACCGGGACAGCTACGAGCAGTACTTC.

The V gene is TRBV6-2 or TRBV6-3, the J gene TRBJ2-6; D possibly corresponds to TRBD2 (6 bases). V was shortened by 7 bases and J by 0 bases, with 13 bases between the two germline ends. CDR3 length equals 16 residues. CDR1 is MNHEY and CDR2 is SVGEGT in the germline V gene. The DNA for the CDR3 is TGTGCCAGCAATATGGACGGGGGCTCTGGGGCCAACGTCCTGACTTTC. This gives the protein CASNMDGGSGANVLTF.